Each of the 30 T cell receptor beta chains below was sequenced from the same sample in a study of T-cell memory formation after mild COVID-19 (dated by TCRdb to about 2021). The method was 5' RACE. For sequencing, an Illumina NovaSeq 6000 was employed. TCRdb took the public reads, trimmed them with fastp at Q25, ran MiXCR for clone calling and kept in-frame beta chains. When rows share a CDR3 protein, they turn into one entry using the most common DNA and genes. The sample table lists more than 250,000 distinct CDR3 sequences, approximately 15% of them with a count of one. Together, the top ten hold roughly 21% of the sample. The sample taken for sequencing was PBMCs or a T cell subset sorted from them (not recorded which). Receptors were obtained from a man between 18 and 29 years old who had mild COVID-19 (a few samples of this study predate the infection). The sample titles of this study are shuffled in the database, so cell type and time point are left out; the donor was told from shared clones.

The V call is TRBV18, the J call TRBJ1-1; D gene uncertain. CDR1 is KGHSH, CDR2 LQKENI, per germline. The germline V and J ends were trimmed by 2 bases and 8 bases, with 12 bases remaining between them. CDR3 length: 13 amino acids. The CDR3 bases are TGTGCCAGCTCACCAAATCTTCCGATGGAAGCTTTCTTT. Translating it yields CASSPNLPMEAFF.

This clonotype was observed at least ten times. The chain uses TRBV4-3 and TRBJ1-1, with D unclear. Germline V CDR1 and CDR2: LGHNA, YSLEER. This CDR3 has 14 residues. Trimming took 3 bases from V and 4 from J, leaving 12 bases between them. In DNA form, the CDR3 reads TGCGCCAGCAGCCAGAGGCCGCTGGGCACTGAAGCTTTCTTT. Translated: CASSQRPLGTEAFF.

The chain links TRBV24-1 to TRBJ2-2; D is tentatively TRBD1 or TRBD2 (5 bases each). This CDR3 region has 13 residues. CDR1 and CDR2 from the germline V gene are KGHDR and SFDVKD. V lost 11 bases, J lost 4 bases, and 13 bases lay in between. For the CDR3, the DNA is TGTGCCATCGGTGGGGGAAGCACCGGGGAGCTGTTTTTT. This sequence encodes CAIGGGSTGELFF.

CDR3 bases: TGTGCCAGCAGTTTTCTAGCGGGGTTTACCTACAATGAGCAGTTCTTC. It codes for CASSFLAGFTYNEQFF. The V gene is TRBV12-3 or TRBV12-4, the J gene TRBJ2-1; 9 bases fit TRBD2. The trim removed 3 bases at V and 2 bases at J, leaving 5 bases unmatched. The CDR3 totals 16 residues.

This clonotype has only a few counts. V usage is TRBV20-1 and J usage is TRBJ1-2; a weak D match, TRBD1 (5 bases). From germline, CDR1 is DFQATT and CDR2 SNEGSKA (reference sequence). This CDR3 comprises 13 residues. V was trimmed by 6 bases and J by 2 bases, leaving 13 bases between them. CDR3 coding DNA: TGCAGTGCGACAGATACCATCAACTATGGCTACACCTTC. Its protein product is CSATDTINYGYTF.

A few counts support this clonotype. This chain links TRBV2 with TRBJ2-3; no clear D. V dropped 6 bases and J dropped 2 bases, with 9 bases sitting between them. CDR3 length equals 13 residues. Germline assignment: CDR1 SNHLY and CDR2 FYNNEI. In DNA form, the CDR3 reads TGTGCCAGCAGAGGCTTTACCACAGATACGCAGTATTTT. Translated: CASRGFTTDTQYF.

The chain combines TRBV6-6 with TRBJ2-5, with 7 bases matching TRBD1. The germline CDR1 and CDR2 sequences are MNHNY and SVGAGI (reference sequence). The V and J ends lost 0 bases and 2 bases, in that order; junction bases with no gene match: 3. The CDR3 totals 15 residues. CDR3 nucleotide sequence: TGTGCCAGCAGTTACTCGATGGGACAGCAAGAGACCCAGTACTTC. This sequence encodes CASSYSMGQQETQYF.

The chain combines TRBV4-1 with TRBJ1-2; D is unclear. CDR3 length: 13 residues. The germline V gene has CDR1 MGHRA and CDR2 YSYEKL. Trimming cost V 4 bases and J 4 bases, with 10 bases left between them. The CDR3: CASSPPDRYGYTF. CDR3 DNA sequence: TGCGCCAGCAGCCCCCCGGACCGCTATGGCTACACCTTC.

This rearrangement joins TRBV4-2 to TRBJ2-6; 7 bases are shared with TRBD1. CDR1 LGHNA and CDR2 YNFKEQ come from the germline V gene. J gave up 0 bases and V 0 bases, and 2 bases lay outside the gene matches. The CDR3 totals 17 residues. In nucleotides, the CDR3 is TGTGCCAGCAGCCAAGATCGGGACAGCTCTGGGGCCAACGTCCTGACTTTC. Protein sequence: CASSQDRDSSGANVLTF.

This clonotype has only a few counts. This sequence joins TRBV4-3 and TRBJ1-4; 9 bases align to TRBD1. The V segment lost 5 bases and the J segment 7 bases; nucleotides outside the gene matches: 8. Germline V gives CDR1 LGHNA, CDR2 YSLEER. The CDR3 covers 15 residues. CDR3: CASSYGDRDVEKLFF. CDR3 nucleotides: TGCGCCAGCAGCTACGGGGACAGGGATGTTGAAAAACTGTTTTTT.

V usage is TRBV27 and J usage is TRBJ1-6; D gene ambiguous. CDR3 length equals 13 residues. Looked up from germline, CDR1 is MNHEY and CDR2 is SMNVEV (reference sequence). The ends were cut back, 4 bases at V and 8 bases at J, with 9 bases in the middle. The CDR3 here is CASSSGLYSPLHF. The CDR3, as DNA: TGTGCCAGCAGTTCAGGACTGTATTCACCCCTCCACTTT.

This chain uses TRBV6-5 with TRBJ2-1; TRBD2 matches 7 bases. With 6 bases clipped from V and 8 bases from J, the junction kept 16 bases outside the gene matches. Germline CDR1 is MNHEY and CDR2 is SVGAGI. This CDR3 is built from 16 residues. CDR3 in amino acids: CASSRPGRGNRDEQFF. The CDR3 nucleotides are TGTGCCAGCAGCCGGCCGGGGCGGGGGAATAGGGATGAGCAGTTCTTC.

This clonotype was seen only a few times. The rearrangement uses TRBV7-3 and TRBJ1-1; D unresolved. This CDR3 comprises 13 residues. With 2 bases removed from V and 1 base from J, the gap between germline ends came to 5 bases. Germline CDR1 reads SGHTA; CDR2 reads FQGTGA. For the CDR3, the DNA is TGTGCCAGCAGCTTAGCCCGGAACACTGAAGCTTTCTTT. Its protein is CASSLARNTEAFF.

The chain employs TRBV9 and TRBJ1-4, with TRBD1 identical over 7 bases. The V gene end was trimmed by 4 bases and the J gene end by 7 bases; junction bases not matched to a gene: 10. This CDR3 has 15 residues. From germline, CDR1 is SGDLS and CDR2 YYNGEE. This CDR3 reads CASSITGAVSEKLFF. The CDR3 nucleotides read TGTGCCAGCAGCATTACAGGGGCGGTATCTGAAAAACTGTTTTTT.

Only a few counts were recorded for this clonotype. The V gene is TRBV25-1, the J gene TRBJ1-1, with D unclear. The germline CDR1 and CDR2 sequences are MGHDK and SYGVNS. The V and J ends lost 7 bases and 0 bases respectively, with 12 bases between them. The CDR3 has 14 amino acids. The CDR3 coding sequence is TGTGCCAGCATAAGGTCTGAGGTGAACACTGAAGCTTTCTTT. Its protein product is CASIRSEVNTEAFF.

Only a few counts were recorded for this clonotype. This rearrangement joins TRBV11-2 to TRBJ2-2, with 9 bases fitting TRBD1. V shed 5 bases, J shed 1 base, and the junction held 5 bases outside the gene matches. Germline V gene sequence: CDR1 SGHAT, CDR2 FQNNGV. The CDR3 contains 16 residues. The CDR3 protein is CASSPTGGGNTGELFF. In DNA, the CDR3 is TGTGCCAGCAGCCCGACAGGGGGAGGGAACACCGGGGAGCTGTTTTTT. Using reference TRBV11-2 and TRBJ2-2 for the parts outside the CDR3, the full variable domain is EAGVAQSPRYKIIEKRQSVAFWCNPISGHATLYWYQQILGQGPKLLIQFQNNGVVDDSQLPKDRFSAERLKGVDSTLKIQPAKLEDSAVYLCASSPTGGGNTGELFFGEGSRLTVL.

This clonotype was counted a few times. The chain employs TRBV7-9 and TRBJ2-2, with D uncertain. The CDR3 consists of 14 residues. CDR1 and CDR2 (germline): SEHNR, FQNEAQ (reference sequence). Trimming removed 3 bases at V and 5 bases at J, with 10 bases between. CDR3 DNA sequence: TGTGCCAGCAGCTTGTTATTAAGTACCGGGGAGCTGTTTTTT. Translation: CASSLLLSTGELFF. Together with reference TRBV7-9 and TRBJ2-2, the CDR3 gives the full variable domain: DTGVSQNPRHKITKRGQNVTFRCDPISEHNRLYWYRQTLGQGPEFLTYFQNEAQLEKSRLLSDRFSAERPKGSFSTLEIQRTEQGDSAMYLCASSLLLSTGELFFGEGSRLTVL.

This clonotype appeared a few times. The chain is built from TRBV6-2 or TRBV6-3 and TRBJ2-7; TRBD1 aligns across 9 bases. J gave up 6 bases and V 6 bases, and 6 bases lay outside the gene matches. Per the germline V gene, CDR1 is MNHEY and CDR2 is SVGEGT. The CDR3 has 13 amino acids. The CDR3 reads CASSWGDRAEQYV. The CDR3 DNA reads as TGTGCCAGCAGCTGGGGGGACAGGGCCGAGCAGTACGTC.

V and J are TRBV2 and TRBJ2-7, with D perhaps TRBD1 (5 bases). V gave up 3 bases and J gave up 0 bases, with 6 bases separating them. CDR1 is SNHLY, CDR2 FYNNEI, per germline. The CDR3 is 13 amino acids. The CDR3 DNA is TGTGCCAGCAGTGACGACAGCTCCTACGAGCAGTACGTC. Its translation is CASSDDSSYEQYV.

The chain has TRBV9 and TRBJ1-6, with 7 bases aligning to TRBD1. The CDR3 covers 15 residues. CDR1 and CDR2 from the germline V gene are SGDLS and YYNGEE. V lost 4 bases and J lost 6; bases outside the gene matches: 7. The CDR3 DNA is TGTGCCAGCAGCCTCCGGACAGGCGGTAATTCACCCCTCCACTTT. Translating it yields CASSLRTGGNSPLHF.

This clonotype was seen many times. This sequence joins TRBV7-2 and TRBJ1-5; D perhaps matches TRBD1 (5 bases). The CDR3 covers 16 residues. V gave up 1 base and J gave up 7 bases, with 17 bases separating them. The germline V gene encodes CDR1 SGHTA and CDR2 FQGNSA. CDR3 amino acids: CASSLGSRGSGQPQHF. The CDR3 DNA follows: TGTGCCAGCAGCTTAGGTTCGCGGGGCTCCGGCCAGCCCCAGCATTTT.

This rearrangement joins TRBV6-1 to TRBJ2-7, with 7 bases identical to TRBD1. The CDR3 has 12 residues. CDR1 is MNHNS, CDR2 SASEGT, per germline. The junction had 6 bases not matched to a gene; V was cut back by 8 bases and J by 5 bases. The CDR3 DNA sequence: TGTGCCAGCCTCCTACAGGGGAACGAGCAGTACTTC. Its translation: CASLLQGNEQYF.

The gene calls are TRBV5-1 and TRBJ2-7, with D perhaps being TRBD1 or TRBD2 (5 bases each). The CDR3 has 15 amino acids. From germline, CDR1 is SGHRS and CDR2 YFSETQ. The V end was cut by 0 bases, the J end by 3 bases, with 13 bases between. The CDR3 spells CASSLVEGTDYEQYF. Written as DNA, the CDR3 is TGCGCCAGCAGCTTGGTAGAGGGGACGGACTACGAGCAGTACTTC.

This clonotype showed up just a few times. This chain links TRBV11-2 with TRBJ2-2; unclear D gene. The CDR3 length is 17 residues. Trimming took 3 bases from V and 2 from J, leaving 16 bases between them. The germline V gene has CDR1 SGHAT and CDR2 FQNNGV. Here the CDR3 DNA reads TGTGCCAGCAGCTTCCCGAAGGGCCTCAGTAACACCGGGGAGCTGTTTTTT. Translated, it gives CASSFPKGLSNTGELFF. Combining the CDR3 with reference TRBV11-2 and TRBJ2-2 gives the whole variable domain EAGVAQSPRYKIIEKRQSVAFWCNPISGHATLYWYQQILGQGPKLLIQFQNNGVVDDSQLPKDRFSAERLKGVDSTLKIQPAKLEDSAVYLCASSFPKGLSNTGELFFGEGSRLTVL.

The rearrangement links TRBV12-3 or TRBV12-4 to TRBJ2-6; TRBD2 might be the D (6 bases). The CDR3 sequence is 16 residues long. The germline V and J ends were trimmed by 6 bases and 0 bases, with 12 bases remaining between them. The CDR3 bases are TGTGCCAGCAGCGGCGGAGGGGACTCTGGGGCCAACGTCCTGACTTTC. This gives the protein CASSGGGDSGANVLTF.

The rearrangement uses TRBV24-1 and TRBJ2-5; D is undetermined. The V gene lost 4 bases and the J gene lost 4 bases, with 3 bases spanning the gap. Germline V gene sequence: CDR1 KGHDR, CDR2 SFDVKD. The CDR3 sequence is 11 residues long. The CDR3 loop is CATSEGETQYF. The DNA of the CDR3 is TGTGCCACCAGTGAAGGAGAGACCCAGTACTTC.

The chain has TRBV7-2 and TRBJ1-3; D possibly corresponds to TRBD1 (6 bases). Germline CDR1 reads SGHTA; CDR2 reads FQGNSA. V gave up 3 bases and J gave up 9 bases, with 12 bases separating them. The CDR3 sequence is 13 residues long. The CDR3 DNA reads TGTGCCAGCAGCTTCCATCAGGGGAGCACCATATATTTT. Encoded protein: CASSFHQGSTIYF.

A few counts support this clonotype. The chain couples TRBV20-1 to TRBJ2-1; 10 bases map to TRBD2. The germline gives CDR1 DFQATT, CDR2 SNEGSKA (reference sequence). This CDR3 region has 16 residues. Trimming cost V 0 bases and J 9 bases; bases outside gene matches: 11. CDR3 region: CSARDRRLAGAAEQFF. In DNA form, the CDR3 reads TGCAGTGCTAGAGATCGGAGGCTAGCGGGGGCGGCTGAGCAGTTCTTC.

Many counts were recorded for this clonotype. The rearrangement links TRBV11-2 to TRBJ2-3, with 13 bases identical to TRBD2. Germline CDR1 and CDR2: SGHAT and FQNNGV. There are 15 residues in the CDR3. Losses at the gene ends were 6 bases for V and 6 bases for J; bases not matched to a gene: 6. The CDR3 loop reads CASRDGTSGKDTQYF. Here the CDR3 DNA reads TGTGCCAGCAGGGATGGGACTAGCGGGAAGGATACGCAGTATTTT.

The chain is built from TRBV4-1 and TRBJ2-7; 11 bases fit TRBD1. The CDR3 contains 15 residues. J lost 3 bases, V lost 4 bases, and 5 bases had no gene match. CDR1 and CDR2 from the germline V gene are MGHRA and YSYEKL. CDR3 region: CASSPAGQGVYEQYV. CDR3 DNA: TGCGCCAGCAGCCCAGCGGGACAGGGGGTCTACGAGCAGTACGTC.